The present TCR beta chain was sequenced within a study of OX40 agonist ivuxolimab in advanced cancers. The study, taken as a whole, reports: Clonal expansion was seen in CD4+ and CD8+ blood T cells by week 6 at 0.1 to 3.0 mg/kg.

The V and J ends lost 0 bases and 5 bases respectively, with 11 bases between them. The CDR3 has 14 residues. CDR1 and CDR2 (germline): SGHRS, YFSETQ. Assay: immunoSEQ multiplex PCR; the TCRdb copy retains only in-frame clones and omits some. This table has 65,000 or so clones, nearly 90% appearing once. Note on this clone: What it recognizes is unknown.

Specimen: CD4+ or CD8+ T cells sorted from blood, collected in a trial of the OX40 agonist ivuxolimab. The chain links TRBV5-1 to TRBJ2-5; D gene uncertain. The origin of this receptor is an adult with an advanced solid tumor such as melanoma, head and neck, liver or kidney cancer. CDR3 residues: CASSLGGLGETQYF. In DNA, the CDR3 is TGCGCCAGCAGCTTGGGAGGCTTAGGGGAGACCCAGTACTTC.